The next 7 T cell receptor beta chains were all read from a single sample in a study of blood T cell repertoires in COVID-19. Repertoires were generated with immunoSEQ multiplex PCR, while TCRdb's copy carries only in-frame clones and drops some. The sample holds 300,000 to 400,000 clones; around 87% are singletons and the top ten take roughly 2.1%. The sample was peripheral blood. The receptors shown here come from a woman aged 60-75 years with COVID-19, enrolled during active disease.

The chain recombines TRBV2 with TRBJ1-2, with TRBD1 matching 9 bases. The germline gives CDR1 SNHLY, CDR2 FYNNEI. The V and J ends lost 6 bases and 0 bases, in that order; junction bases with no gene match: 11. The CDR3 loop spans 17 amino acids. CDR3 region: CASSPGTGNPSNYGYTF. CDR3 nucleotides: TGTGCCAGCAGCCCCGGGACAGGGAACCCCTCTAACTATGGCTACACCTTC.

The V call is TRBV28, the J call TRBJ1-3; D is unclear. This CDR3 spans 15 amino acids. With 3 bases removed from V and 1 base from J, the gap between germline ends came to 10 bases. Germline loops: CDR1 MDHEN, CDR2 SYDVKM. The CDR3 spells CASSFWSYSGNTIYF. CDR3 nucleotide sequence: TGTGCCAGCAGTTTCTGGTCCTATTCTGGAAACACCATATATTTT.

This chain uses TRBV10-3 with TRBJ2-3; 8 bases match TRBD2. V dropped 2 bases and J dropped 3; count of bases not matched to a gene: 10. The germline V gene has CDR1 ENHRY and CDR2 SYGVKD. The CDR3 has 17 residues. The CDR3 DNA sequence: TGTGCCATCAGTGAGATCCGGCGGGGGGTAGGAACAGATACGCAGTATTTT. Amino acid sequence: CAISEIRRGVGTDTQYF.

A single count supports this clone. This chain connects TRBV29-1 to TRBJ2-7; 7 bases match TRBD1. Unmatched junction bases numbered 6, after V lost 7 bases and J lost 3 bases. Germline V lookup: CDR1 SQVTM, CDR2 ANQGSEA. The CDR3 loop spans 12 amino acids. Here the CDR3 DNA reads TGCAGCGATCAAGGACAGGTCTACGAGCAGTACTTC. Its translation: CSDQGQVYEQYF.

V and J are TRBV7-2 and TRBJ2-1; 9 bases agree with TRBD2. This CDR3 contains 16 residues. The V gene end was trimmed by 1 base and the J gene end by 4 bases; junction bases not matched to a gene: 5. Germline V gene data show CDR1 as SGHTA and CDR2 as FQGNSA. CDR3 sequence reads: CASSLGLAGAYNEQFF. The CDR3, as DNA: TGTGCCAGCAGCTTAGGGTTAGCGGGGGCGTACAATGAGCAGTTCTTC. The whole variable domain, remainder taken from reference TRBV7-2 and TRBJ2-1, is GAGVSQSPSNKVTEKGKDVELRCDPISGHTALYWYRQSLGQGLEFLIYFQGNSAPDKSGLPSDRFSAERTGGSVSTLTIQRTQQEDSAVYLCASSLGLAGAYNEQFFGPGTRLTVL.

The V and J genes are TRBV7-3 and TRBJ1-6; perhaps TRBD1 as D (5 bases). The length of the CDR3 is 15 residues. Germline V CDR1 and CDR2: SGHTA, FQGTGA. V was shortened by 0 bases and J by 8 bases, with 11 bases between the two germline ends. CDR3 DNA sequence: TGTGCCAGCAGCTTAACGGGGGGAAAGGATTCACCCCTCCACTTT. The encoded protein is CASSLTGGKDSPLHF.

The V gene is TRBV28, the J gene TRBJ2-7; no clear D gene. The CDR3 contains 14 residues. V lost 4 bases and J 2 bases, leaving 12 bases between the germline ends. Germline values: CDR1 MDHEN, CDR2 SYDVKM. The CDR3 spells CASSSDGSPYEQYF. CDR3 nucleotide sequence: TGTGCCAGCAGTTCCGATGGCTCACCCTACGAGCAGTACTTC.